This TCR beta chain was retrieved from a study of T cell responses to AZD1222 COVID-19 vaccine. The overall study: Second-dose intervals of approximately 4 or approximately 12 weeks were pooled. Study observations and caveats: Baseline serology detected seropositivity in only a handful of AZD1222 recipients. When two AZD1222 doses had been given, Spike-specific TCR breadth and depth rose. Regions left unmutated in variants are reportedly the target of nearly half of spike-specific TCRs.

J was trimmed by 5 bases and V by 4 bases; bases with no gene match: 3. Germline values: CDR1 SGHRS, CDR2 YFSETQ. The CDR3 has 15 residues. Produced via immunoSEQ multiplex PCR; TCRdb's table is partial and in-frame only. The sample has roughly 190,000 clones; more than 80% are singletons. Comment on this clone: Its target is unknown.

The chain is built from TRBV5-1 and TRBJ2-1, with 13 bases fitting TRBD2. The source of this sequence is an adult in good health. Source: peripheral blood, taken on day 0 of AZD1222 vaccination. CDR3 sequence: CASSAGLAGNNEQFF. CDR3 coding DNA: TGCGCCAGCAGCGCGGGACTAGCGGGGAACAATGAGCAGTTCTTC.